This T cell receptor (beta chain) is from a study of T cells in Graves' hyperthyroidism and ophthalmopathy. TCR beta CDR3 regions were amplified from RNA. RT-PCR in the first round (using the HTBI primer set) targeted the TCR CDR3. TCRdb re-analysed the multiplex PCR reads in MiXCR, keeping a single row per CDR3 protein. Of about half a million distinct CDR3 sequences listed, approximately 24% are singletons. PBMCs were obtained from 10 ml fresh peripheral blood. This clonotype was recorded at least ten times. Input material: blood. The sequence was collected from a woman in her thirties with Graves' ophthalmopathy.

The CDR3 region has the DNA TGTGCCTCCCGGACGGAGAACACTGAAGCTTTCTTT. As protein: CASRTENTEAFF. This chain links TRBV19 with TRBJ1-1, with D hard to call. The CDR3 has 12 amino acids. Trimming removed 11 bases at V and 1 base at J, with 11 bases between. The germline V gene has CDR1 LNHDA and CDR2 SQIVND (reference sequence).